This T cell receptor beta chain came from a study of early T cells in non-severe SARS-CoV-2 infection. This clonotype was observed a handful of times. One entry per CDR3 protein, called by TCRdb with MiXCR from the 5' RACE reads. The repertoire holds nearly 60,000 distinct CDR3 sequences, with 9.5% to 15% as singletons. This receptor was taken from an adult who was a healthcare worker with PCR-confirmed SARS-CoV-2 infection or an uninfected control (not recorded which). The sequenced material came from whole blood.

The CDR3 protein is CSATRISYEQYF. The DNA of the CDR3 is TGCAGTGCTACCCGGATCAGCTACGAGCAGTACTTC. The chain is built from TRBV20-1 and TRBJ2-7; D not resolved. The CDR3 loop spans 12 amino acids. Germline V lookup: CDR1 DFQATT, CDR2 SNEGSKA (reference sequence). Trimming removed 4 bases from V and 3 bases from J, with 10 bases in between.